This paragraph reports one T cell receptor (beta chain). Its antigen remains unidentified. This sample was included in a study of shared clonotypes between healthy human individuals. About the study: Samples came from a couple of female and three male donors aged 18 to 49. Three plates were used per donor for CD4 naive, three for CD4 memory, two for CD8 naive and one for CD8 memory. Study-wide results and caveats: Naive CD4 clonotypes overlapped across a few donors at around 4.8%. Richness estimates generally favored naive over memory subsets.

Repertoires were generated with immunoSEQ multiplex PCR, while TCRdb's copy carries only in-frame clones and drops some. The sample has about 1.5 million clones; roughly 95% are singletons. The CDR3 spans 15 residues. The germline CDR1 and CDR2 sequences are SGHTS and YDEGEE. Trimming cost V 6 bases and J 2 bases, with 17 bases left between them. The sample taken for sequencing was naive CD4+ T cells sorted from blood. Noted subset: CD45RA+ positively selected. This receptor was obtained from a man aged 25 to 45 in good health. This chain uses TRBV5-8 with TRBJ2-5, with D unclear. This chain's CDR3 is CASTKRTRGQETQYF. For the CDR3, the DNA is TGTGCCAGCACCAAACGCACGCGAGGTCAAGAGACCCAGTACTTC.